The clone carrying this T cell receptor (beta chain) was detected many times. The record originates from a study of T cells in Graves' hyperthyroidism and ophthalmopathy. Amplification targeted TCR beta CDR3 regions from RNA transcripts. HTBI primers were used for first-round RT-PCR of the TCR CDR3. Via MiXCR, TCRdb re-called the multiplex PCR reads, giving one row per CDR3 protein. The sample includes over 350,000 distinct CDR3 sequences, around an eighth of them seen just once. There are 17 residues in the CDR3. Germline trimming cut 3 bases from V and 2 bases from J; bases unmatched to any gene: 11. Germline loops: CDR1 SGHRS, CDR2 YFSETQ.

Sequencing was done on a sample of blood. The sequence was obtained from a man over 45 with Graves' ophthalmopathy. This chain uses TRBV5-1 with TRBJ2-3; 8 nucleotides align to TRBD1. CDR3 sequence reads: CASSWTPGQEDTDTQYF. The CDR3 DNA is TGCGCCAGCAGCTGGACCCCGGGACAGGAGGACACAGATACGCAGTATTTT.